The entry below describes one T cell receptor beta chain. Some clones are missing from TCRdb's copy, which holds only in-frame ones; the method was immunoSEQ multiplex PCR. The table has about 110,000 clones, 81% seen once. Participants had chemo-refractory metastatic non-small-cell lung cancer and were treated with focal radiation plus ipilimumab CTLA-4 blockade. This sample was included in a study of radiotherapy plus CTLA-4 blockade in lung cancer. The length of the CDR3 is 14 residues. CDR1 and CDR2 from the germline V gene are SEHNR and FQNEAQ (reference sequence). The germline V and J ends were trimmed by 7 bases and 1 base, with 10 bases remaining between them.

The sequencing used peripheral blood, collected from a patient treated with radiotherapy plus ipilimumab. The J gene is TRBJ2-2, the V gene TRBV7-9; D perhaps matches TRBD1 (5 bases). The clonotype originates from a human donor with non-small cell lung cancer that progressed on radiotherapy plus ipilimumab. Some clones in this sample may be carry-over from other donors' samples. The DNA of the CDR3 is TGTGCCAGCATACAGGCACTGAACACCGGGGAGCTGTTTTTT. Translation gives CASIQALNTGELFF.